The source of this T cell receptor beta chain is a study of chemoradiotherapy in HPV16-positive cancers. At the level of the study: Functional T-cell assays on a couple of HPV16-positive patients' cells defined candidate HPV-specific clones and common TCR motifs.

Trimming pared 0 bases from V and 6 bases from J, leaving 12 bases between. This CDR3 has 14 amino acids. CDR1 and CDR2 (germline): LNHDA, SQIVND (reference sequence). The data were produced by immunoSEQ multiplex PCR, yet TCRdb's version contains in-frame clones alone and is incomplete. The sample carries about 3,500 clones, 79% recorded once. Concerning this clone itself: Its antigen is still unknown.

Repertoires were sampled repeatedly during chemoradiotherapy. Whole-study findings and limits: The functional HPV-specific definition rests on just two HPV16-positive patients. Candidate HPV-specific clones and E7-related TCR motifs grew in tumor during treatment.

This clonotype was sampled from a human donor with HPV-associated anogenital cancer. The material was tumor tissue, obtained from a patient who underwent chemoradiotherapy. The rearrangement uses TRBV19 and TRBJ2-7; D gene uncertain. The CDR3 nucleotides read TGTGCCAGTAGTATAGACGCTGGACGCGGCGAGCAGTACTTC. This gives the protein CASSIDAGRGEQYF.